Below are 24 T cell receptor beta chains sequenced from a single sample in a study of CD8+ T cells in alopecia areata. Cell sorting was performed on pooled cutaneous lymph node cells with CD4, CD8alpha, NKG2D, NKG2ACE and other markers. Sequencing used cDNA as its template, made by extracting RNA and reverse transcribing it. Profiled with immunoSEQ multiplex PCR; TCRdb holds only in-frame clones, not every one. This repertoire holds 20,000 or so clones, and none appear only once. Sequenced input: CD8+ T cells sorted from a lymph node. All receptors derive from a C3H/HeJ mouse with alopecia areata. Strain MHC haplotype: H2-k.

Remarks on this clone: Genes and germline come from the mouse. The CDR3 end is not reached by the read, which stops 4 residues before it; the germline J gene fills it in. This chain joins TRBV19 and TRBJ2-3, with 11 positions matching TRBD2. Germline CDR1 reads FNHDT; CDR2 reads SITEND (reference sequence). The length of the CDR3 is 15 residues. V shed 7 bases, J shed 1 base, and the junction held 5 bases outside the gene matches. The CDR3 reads CASRLGGGGAETLYF. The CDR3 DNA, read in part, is TGTGCCAGCCGACTGGGGGGGGGAGGTGCAGAA.

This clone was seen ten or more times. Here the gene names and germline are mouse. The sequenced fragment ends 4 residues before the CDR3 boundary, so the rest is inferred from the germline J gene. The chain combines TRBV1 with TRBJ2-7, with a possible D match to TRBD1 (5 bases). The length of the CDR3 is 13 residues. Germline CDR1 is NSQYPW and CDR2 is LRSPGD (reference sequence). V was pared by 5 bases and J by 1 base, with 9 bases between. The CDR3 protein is CTCSRQGSYEQYF. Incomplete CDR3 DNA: TGCACCTGCAGTCGGCAGGGATCCTAT.

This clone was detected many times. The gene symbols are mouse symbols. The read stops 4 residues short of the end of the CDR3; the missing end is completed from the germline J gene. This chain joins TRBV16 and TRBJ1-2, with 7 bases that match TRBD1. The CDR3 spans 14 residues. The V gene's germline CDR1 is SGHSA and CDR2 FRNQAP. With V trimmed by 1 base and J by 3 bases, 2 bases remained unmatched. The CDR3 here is CASSLGDRDSDYTF. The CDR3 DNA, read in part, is TGTGCAAGCAGCTTAGGAGACAGGGACTCC. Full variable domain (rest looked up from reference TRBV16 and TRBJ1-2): NAGVIQTPRHKVTGKGQEATLWCEPISGHSAVFWYRQTIVQGLEFLTYFRNQAPIDDSGMPKERFSAQMPNQSHSTLKIQSTQPQDSAVYLCASSLGDRDSDYTFGSGTRLLVI.

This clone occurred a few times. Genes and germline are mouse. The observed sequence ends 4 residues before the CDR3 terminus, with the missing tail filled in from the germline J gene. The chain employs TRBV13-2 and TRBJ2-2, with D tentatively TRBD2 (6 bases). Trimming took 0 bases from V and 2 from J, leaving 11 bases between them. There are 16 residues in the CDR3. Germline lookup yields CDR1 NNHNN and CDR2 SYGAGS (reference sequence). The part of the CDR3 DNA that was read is TGTGCCAGCGGTGATGCATCTGGGGTTAACACCGGG. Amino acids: CASGDASGVNTG. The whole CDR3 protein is CASGDASGVNTGQLYF.

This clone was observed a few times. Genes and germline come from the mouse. The sequenced part of the CDR3 DNA is TGTGCCAGCAGTGATTGGACAGATGGGAGTCAAAAC. Its protein is CASSDWTDGSQN. The full-length CDR3 reads as CASSDWTDGSQNTLYF. The V gene is TRBV13-3, the J gene TRBJ2-4; possibly TRBD1 for D (6 bases). Sequencing ends 4 residues short of the CDR3 end; the germline J gene provides the rest. Germline lookup yields CDR1 NNHDY and CDR2 SYVADS. Trimming left V 1 base short and J 0 bases short, with 12 bases between. The CDR3 contains 16 residues.

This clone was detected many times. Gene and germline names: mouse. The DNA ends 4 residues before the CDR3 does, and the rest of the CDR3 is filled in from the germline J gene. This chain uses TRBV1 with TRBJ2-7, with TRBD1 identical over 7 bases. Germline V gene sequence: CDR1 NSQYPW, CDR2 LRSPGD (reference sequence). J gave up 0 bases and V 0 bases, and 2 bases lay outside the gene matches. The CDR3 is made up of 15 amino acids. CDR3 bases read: TGCACCTGCAGTGCAGACCGGGACAGCTCCTAT. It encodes CTCSADRDSSY. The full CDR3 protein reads CTCSADRDSSYEQYF.

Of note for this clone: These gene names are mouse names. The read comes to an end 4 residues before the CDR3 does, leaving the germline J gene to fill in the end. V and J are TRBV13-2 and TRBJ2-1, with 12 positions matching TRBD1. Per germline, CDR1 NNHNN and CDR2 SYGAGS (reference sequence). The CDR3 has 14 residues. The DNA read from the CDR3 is TGTGCCAGCGGTGGTGGGGACAGGGGGCCT. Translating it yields CASGGGDRGP. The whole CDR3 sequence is CASGGGDRGPEQFF.

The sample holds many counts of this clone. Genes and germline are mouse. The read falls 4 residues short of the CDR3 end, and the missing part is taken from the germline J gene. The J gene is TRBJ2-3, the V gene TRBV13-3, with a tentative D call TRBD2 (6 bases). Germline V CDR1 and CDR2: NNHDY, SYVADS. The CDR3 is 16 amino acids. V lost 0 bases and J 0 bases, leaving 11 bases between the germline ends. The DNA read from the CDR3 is TGTGCCAGCAGTGATGCAAAGGGGACTAGTGCAGAA. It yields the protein CASSDAKGTSAE. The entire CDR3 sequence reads CASSDAKGTSAETLYF.

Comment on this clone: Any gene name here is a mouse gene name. CDR3 DNA (partial): TGTGCCAGCGGTGATTGGGACAGACAAGAC. This codes for CASGDWDRQD. The CDR3, in full, reads CASGDWDRQDTQYF. The chain is built from TRBV13-2 and TRBJ2-5, with TRBD1 matching 7 bases. The read ends 4 residues early relative to the CDR3; the germline J gene fills the gap. The V and J ends lost 1 base and 3 bases, in that order; junction bases with no gene match: 2. The CDR3 contains 14 residues. The germline CDR1 and CDR2 sequences are NNHNN and SYGAGS (reference sequence).

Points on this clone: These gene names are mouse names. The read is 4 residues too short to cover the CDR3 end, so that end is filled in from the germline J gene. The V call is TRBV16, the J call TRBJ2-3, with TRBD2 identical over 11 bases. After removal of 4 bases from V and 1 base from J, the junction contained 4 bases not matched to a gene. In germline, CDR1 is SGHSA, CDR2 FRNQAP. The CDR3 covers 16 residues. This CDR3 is CASSSETGGGAETLYF. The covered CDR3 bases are TGTGCAAGCAGCTCCGAGACTGGGGGGGGTGCAGAA.

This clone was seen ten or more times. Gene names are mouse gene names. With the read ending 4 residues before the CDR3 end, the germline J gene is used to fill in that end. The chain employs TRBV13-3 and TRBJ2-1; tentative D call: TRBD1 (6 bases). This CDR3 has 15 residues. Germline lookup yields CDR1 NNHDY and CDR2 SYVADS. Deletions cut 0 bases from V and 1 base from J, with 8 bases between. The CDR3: CASSDAQGNYAEQFF. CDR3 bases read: TGTGCCAGCAGTGATGCACAGGGAAACTATGCT.

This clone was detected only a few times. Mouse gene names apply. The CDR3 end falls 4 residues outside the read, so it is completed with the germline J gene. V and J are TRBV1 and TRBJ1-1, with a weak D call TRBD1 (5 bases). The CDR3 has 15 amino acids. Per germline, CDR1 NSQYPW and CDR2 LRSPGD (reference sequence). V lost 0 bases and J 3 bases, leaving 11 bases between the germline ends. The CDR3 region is CTCSAEGREDTEVFF. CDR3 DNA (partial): TGCACCTGCAGTGCAGAAGGCAGGGAGGACACA.

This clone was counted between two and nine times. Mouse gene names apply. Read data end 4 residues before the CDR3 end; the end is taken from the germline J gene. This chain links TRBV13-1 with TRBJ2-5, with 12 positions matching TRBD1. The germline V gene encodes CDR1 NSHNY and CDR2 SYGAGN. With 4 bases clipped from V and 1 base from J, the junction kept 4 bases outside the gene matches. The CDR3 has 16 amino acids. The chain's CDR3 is CASSPGTGGDQDTQYF. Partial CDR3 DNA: TGTGCCAGCAGTCCCGGGACAGGGGGCGACCAAGAC.

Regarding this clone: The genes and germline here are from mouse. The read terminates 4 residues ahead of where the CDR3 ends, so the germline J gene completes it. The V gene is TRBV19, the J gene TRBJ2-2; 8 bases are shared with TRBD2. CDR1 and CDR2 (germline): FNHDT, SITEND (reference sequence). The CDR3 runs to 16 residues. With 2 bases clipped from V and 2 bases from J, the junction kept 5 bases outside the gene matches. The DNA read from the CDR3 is TGTGCCAGCAGTATTGGGGGGGGCGCCAACACCGGG. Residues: CASSIGGGANTG. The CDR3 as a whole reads CASSIGGGANTGQLYF.

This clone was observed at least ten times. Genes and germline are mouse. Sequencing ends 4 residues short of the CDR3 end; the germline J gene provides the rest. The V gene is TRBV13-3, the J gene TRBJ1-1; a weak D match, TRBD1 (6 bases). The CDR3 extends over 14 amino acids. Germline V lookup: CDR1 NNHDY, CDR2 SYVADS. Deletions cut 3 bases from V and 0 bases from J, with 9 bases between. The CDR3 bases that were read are TGTGCCAGCAGTGTTGGGACAACAAACACA. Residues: CASSVGTTNT. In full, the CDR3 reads CASSVGTTNTEVFF.

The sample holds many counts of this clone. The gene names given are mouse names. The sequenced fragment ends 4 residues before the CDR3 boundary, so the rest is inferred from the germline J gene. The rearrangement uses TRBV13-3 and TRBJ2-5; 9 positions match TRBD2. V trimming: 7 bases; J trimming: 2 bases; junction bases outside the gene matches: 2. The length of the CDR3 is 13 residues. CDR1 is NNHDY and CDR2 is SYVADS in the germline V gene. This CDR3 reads CASRLGVQDTQYF. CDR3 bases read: TGTGCCAGCCGACTGGGGGTCCAAGAC.

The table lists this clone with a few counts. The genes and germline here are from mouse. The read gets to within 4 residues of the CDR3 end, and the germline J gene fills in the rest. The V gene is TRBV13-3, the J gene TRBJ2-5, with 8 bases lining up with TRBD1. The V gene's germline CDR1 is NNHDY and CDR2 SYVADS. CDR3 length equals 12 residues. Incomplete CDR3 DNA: TGTGCCAGCCGGGACAGGCGAGAC. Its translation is CASRDRRD. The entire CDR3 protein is CASRDRRDTQYF.

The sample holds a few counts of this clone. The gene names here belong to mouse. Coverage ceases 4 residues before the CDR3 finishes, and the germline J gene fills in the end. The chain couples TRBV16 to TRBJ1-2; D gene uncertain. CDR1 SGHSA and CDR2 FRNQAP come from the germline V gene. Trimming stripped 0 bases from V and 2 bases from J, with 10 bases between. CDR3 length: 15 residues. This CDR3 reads CASSLDEEVNSDYTF. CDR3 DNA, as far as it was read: TGTGCAAGCAGCTTAGATGAAGAGGTGAACTCC.

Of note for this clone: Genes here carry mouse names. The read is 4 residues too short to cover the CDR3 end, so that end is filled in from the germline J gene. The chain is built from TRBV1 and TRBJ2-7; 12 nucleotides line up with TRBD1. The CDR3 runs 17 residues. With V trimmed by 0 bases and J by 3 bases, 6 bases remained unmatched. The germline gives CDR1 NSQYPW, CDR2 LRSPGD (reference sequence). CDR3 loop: CTCSADIGTGGIYEQYF. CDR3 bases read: TGCACCTGCAGTGCAGATATTGGGACAGGGGGCATCTAT.

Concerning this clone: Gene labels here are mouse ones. The chain's CDR3 is CASSLMGGHAEQFF. Incomplete CDR3 DNA: TGTGCTAGCAGTTTAATGGGGGGACATGCT. V gene TRBV29 combines with J gene TRBJ2-1; 7 positions match TRBD2. With the read ending 4 residues before the CDR3 end, the germline J gene is used to fill in that end. Germline trimming cut 2 bases from V and 5 bases from J; bases unmatched to any gene: 3. The germline gives CDR1 MSHET, CDR2 SYDVDS. The CDR3 runs 14 residues.

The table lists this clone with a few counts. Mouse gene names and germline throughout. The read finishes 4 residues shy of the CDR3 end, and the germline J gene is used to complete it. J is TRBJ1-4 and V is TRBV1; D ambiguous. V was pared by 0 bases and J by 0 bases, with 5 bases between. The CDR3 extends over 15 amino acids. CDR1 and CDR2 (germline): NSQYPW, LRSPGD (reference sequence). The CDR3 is CTCSAEQFSNERLFF. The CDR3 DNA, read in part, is TGCACCTGCAGTGCAGAACAGTTTTCCAACGAA.

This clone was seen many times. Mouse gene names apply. CDR3 in amino acids: CASTPTGGSAETLYF. CDR3 DNA (partial): TGTGCCAGCACCCCGACTGGGGGTAGTGCAGAA. The gene calls are TRBV13-3 and TRBJ2-3, with 9 nucleotides matching TRBD2. Read coverage stops 4 residues before the CDR3 terminus; the germline J gene supplies the remainder. Per germline, CDR1 NNHDY and CDR2 SYVADS. V shed 6 bases, J shed 0 bases, and the junction held 5 bases outside the gene matches. This CDR3 has 15 amino acids.

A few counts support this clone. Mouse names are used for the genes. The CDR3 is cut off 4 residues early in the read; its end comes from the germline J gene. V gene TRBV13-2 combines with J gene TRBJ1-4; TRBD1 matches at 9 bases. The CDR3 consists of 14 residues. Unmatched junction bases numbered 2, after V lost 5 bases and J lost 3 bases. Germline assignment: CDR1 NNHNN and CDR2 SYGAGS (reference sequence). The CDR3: CASGRQGANERLFF. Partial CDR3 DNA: TGTGCCAGCGGACGACAGGGGGCCAACGAA.

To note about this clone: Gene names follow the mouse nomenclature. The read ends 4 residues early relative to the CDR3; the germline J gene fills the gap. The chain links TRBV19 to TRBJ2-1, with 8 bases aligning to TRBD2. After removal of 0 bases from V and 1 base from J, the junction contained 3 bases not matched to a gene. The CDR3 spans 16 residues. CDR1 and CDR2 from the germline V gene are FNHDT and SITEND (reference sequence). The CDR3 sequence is CASSIAYWGNYAEQFF. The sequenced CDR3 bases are TGTGCCAGCAGTATAGCTTACTGGGGGAACTATGCT.